The entry below describes one T cell receptor (beta chain). Its antigen is unknown. Purity of each sorted population was above 95%. V dropped 3 bases and J dropped 5 bases, with 10 bases sitting between them. CDR1 is MNHNY, CDR2 SVGAGI, per germline (reference sequence). The CDR3 runs to 13 residues. These data originate in a study of beta chain features in type 1 diabetes. Study-wide context: On cell yields, gender and age, patients and healthy donors were similar. Over all samples combined, some 99,000,000 sorted cells were examined. Overall study findings and caveats: The analysis here could not establish whether HLA type shapes TCRB rearrangement. Moderate but significant shortening of TCRB CDR3s was recorded in all four CD4+ subsets from Type 1 diabetes patients.

Every bit of the isolated RNA underwent reverse transcription, so sequencing read expressed TCRB transcripts. Here immunoSEQ multiplex PCR was the method, and the copy in TCRdb shows in-frame clones only, minus some. Of roughly 180,000 clones listed, roughly 7.1% are singletons. The sequence was obtained from a woman in her forties with type 1 diabetes. The V call is TRBV6-6, the J call TRBJ1-1; D is unclear. What was sequenced was central memory CD4+ T cells from blood. This CDR3 reads CASSYRGSTEAFF. CDR3 DNA sequence: TGTGCCAGCAGTTATCGGGGATCTACTGAAGCTTTCTTT.